This is a list of T cell receptor beta chains from one sample in a study of blood T cell repertoires in COVID-19. Generated by immunoSEQ multiplex PCR, the TCRdb table keeps only in-frame clones and is missing some. The profile shows a few hundred thousand clones, about 85% of them singletons. Sequenced: peripheral blood. These receptors originate from a man in his 70s with acute or convalescent COVID-19. Each CDR3 is given with its conserved first and last residue. The D gene is left open where the match is weak. The size of a clone is reported for some rows only, either as once, few or many, or as a class for expanded clones.

cdr3_aa,cdr3_nt,clone_size,j_call,v_call,d_call,cdr3_length
CASSWTSGNHEQFF,TGTGCCAGCAGTTGGACTAGCGGGAACCATGAGCAGTTCTTC,.,TRBJ2-1,TRBV14,TRBD2,14
CASSLDRAQPQHF,TGTGCCAGCAGCTTAGACAGGGCTCAGCCCCAGCATTTT,.,TRBJ1-5,TRBV7-3,TRBD1,13
CASSVGPVVDEQFF,TGTGCCAGCAGCGTAGGTCCCGTAGTCGATGAGCAGTTCTTC,few,TRBJ2-1,TRBV9,.,14
CASSFSGTGGGQPQHF,TGTGCCAGCAGCTTTTCCGGGACAGGGGGAGGTCAGCCCCAGCATTTT,.,TRBJ1-5,TRBV7-2,TRBD1,16
CATKSYDAEQFF,TGTGCCACCAAGAGCTACGATGCTGAGCAGTTCTTC,.,TRBJ2-1,TRBV24-1,.,12
CAWSFGTSGRASVPFF,TGTGCCTGGAGTTTTGGGACTAGCGGGAGGGCCTCGGTTCCGTTCTTC,.,TRBJ2-1,TRBV30,TRBD2,16
CASNREGAGTQYF,TGTGCCAGCAACCGGGAGGGGGCTGGGACGCAGTATTTT,.,TRBJ2-3,TRBV2,.,13
CASSQSQGARPSGANVLTF,TGTGCCAGCAGCCAGTCCCAGGGGGCGAGGCCGTCTGGGGCCAACGTCCTGACTTTC,.,TRBJ2-6,TRBV7-9,TRBD1,19
CASSYAGTGVTDTQYF,TGTGCCAGCAGCTACGCCGGGACAGGGGTGACAGATACGCAGTATTTT,.,TRBJ2-3,TRBV6-5,TRBD1,16
CASSQLTGETEAFF,TGTGCCAGCAGCCAACTTACAGGGGAGACTGAAGCTTTCTTT,.,TRBJ1-1,TRBV3-1/TRBV3-2,TRBD1,14
CAIGGESYSGNTIYF,TGTGCCATCGGGGGGGAGAGCTACTCTGGAAACACCATATATTTT,.,TRBJ1-3,TRBV10-3,.,15
CASSLGTSGRADTQYF,TGCGCCAGCAGCTTAGGGACTAGCGGGAGGGCAGATACGCAGTATTTT,.,TRBJ2-3,TRBV5-1,TRBD2,16
CASSQEGDSYSNQPQHF,TGCGCCAGCAGCCAAGAAGGGGACAGTTATAGCAATCAGCCCCAGCATTTT,few,TRBJ1-5,TRBV4-1,TRBD1,17
CASSWGGTSGSYEQYF,TGTGCCAGCAGCTGGGGTGGGACTAGCGGGTCCTACGAGCAGTACTTC,.,TRBJ2-7,TRBV6-2/TRBV6-3,TRBD2,16
CASSYPGSYNSPLHF,TGTGCCAGCAGTTACCCCGGGAGCTATAATTCACCCCTCCACTTT,.,TRBJ1-6,TRBV6-2/TRBV6-3,.,15
CASSSDRVPSYEQYF,TGTGCCAGCAGCTCCGACCGGGTCCCTTCCTACGAGCAGTACTTC,.,TRBJ2-7,TRBV7-9,.,15
CASNRGDEKLFF,TGTGCCAGTAACAGGGGGGATGAAAAACTGTTTTTT,once,TRBJ1-4,TRBV2,TRBD1,12
CASSREVTAAQFF,TGTGCCAGCAGCCGCGAGGTGACGGCGGCGCAGTTCTTC,.,TRBJ2-1,TRBV27,.,13
CASSGTGVRQPQHF,TGTGCCAGCAGTGGGACGGGGGTAAGGCAGCCCCAGCATTTT,.,TRBJ1-5,TRBV25-1,.,14
CASNSARASGKEYYEQYF,TGTGCCAGCAACTCTGCGAGGGCTAGCGGGAAAGAGTACTACGAGCAGTACTTC,.,TRBJ2-7,TRBV28,TRBD2,18
CASSPWEGGFTGELFF,TGTGCCAGCAGCCCATGGGAGGGAGGCTTCACCGGGGAGCTGTTTTTT,.,TRBJ2-2,TRBV3-1/TRBV3-2,TRBD2,16
CASSSTPGQHQINYGYTF,TGTGCCAGCAGCTCAACCCCGGGACAGCACCAAATTAACTATGGCTACACCTTC,.,TRBJ1-2,TRBV7-9,TRBD1,18
CASSEYPLEQFF,TGTGCCAGCAGTGAATACCCACTTGAGCAGTTCTTC,.,TRBJ2-1,TRBV25-1,.,12
CASRRQGYEQYF,TGTGCCAGCAGGCGACAGGGGTACGAGCAGTACTTC,.,TRBJ2-7,TRBV6-6,TRBD1,12
CASGRQGKDEQYF,TGCGCCAGCGGAAGACAGGGTAAAGACGAGCAGTACTTC,once,TRBJ2-7,TRBV5-1,TRBD1,13
CASSLLAGAENIQYF,TGTGCCAGCAGCCTACTAGCGGGAGCAGAAAACATTCAGTACTTC,.,TRBJ2-4,TRBV7-9,TRBD2,15
CASSGQGTEKLFF,TGTGCCAGCAGTGGACAGGGGACCGAAAAACTGTTTTTT,.,TRBJ1-4,TRBV12-3/TRBV12-4,TRBD1,13
CASTPGQVSYNEQFF,TGTGCCAGCACCCCGGGACAGGTGTCCTACAATGAGCAGTTCTTC,once,TRBJ2-1,TRBV25-1,TRBD1,15
CASSLRQGWNTGELFF,TGTGCCAGCAGCTTGCGACAGGGGTGGAACACCGGGGAGCTGTTTTTT,.,TRBJ2-2,TRBV7-9,TRBD1,16
CASSLTAGNQPQHF,TGTGCCAGTAGCCTGACAGCAGGGAATCAGCCCCAGCATTTT,.,TRBJ1-5,TRBV19,.,14
CASRLMEVNQPQHF,TGTGCCAGCAGGTTGATGGAGGTAAATCAGCCCCAGCATTTT,.,TRBJ1-5,TRBV6-5,.,14
CASSQERQGYTGELFF,TGCGCCAGCAGCCAAGAGAGACAGGGGTACACCGGGGAGCTGTTTTTT,.,TRBJ2-2,TRBV4-1,TRBD1,16
CASMSAVTSGTNEQFF,TGTGCCAGTATGTCAGCGGTTACTAGCGGTACCAATGAGCAGTTCTTC,.,TRBJ2-1,TRBV19,TRBD2,16
CASSPPGTGGTREQYF,TGTGCCAGCTCACCACCAGGGACAGGGGGGACGAGAGAGCAGTACTTC,.,TRBJ2-7,TRBV18,TRBD1,16
CASSPGQVNTDTQYF,TGTGCCAGCAGCCCTGGACAGGTTAACACAGATACGCAGTATTTT,.,TRBJ2-3,TRBV7-9,TRBD1,15
CASSPRTGGNTEAFF,TGTGCCAGCAGCCCTCGGACAGGGGGTAACACTGAAGCTTTCTTT,.,TRBJ1-1,TRBV11-1,TRBD1,15
CASSLPPADTQYF,TGTGCCAGCAGCTTACCCCCAGCGGATACGCAGTATTTT,.,TRBJ2-3,TRBV7-9,.,13
CASGGLAGPNEQFF,TGTGCCAGCGGGGGACTAGCGGGACCCAATGAGCAGTTCTTC,few,TRBJ2-1,TRBV2,TRBD2,14
CASSQDSATEAFF,TGTGCCAGCAGCCAAGATAGCGCCACTGAAGCTTTCTTT,once,TRBJ1-1,TRBV4-2,.,13
CAWSAGEVGEQYF,TGTGCCTGGAGTGCCGGGGAGGTGGGCGAGCAGTACTTC,once,TRBJ2-7,TRBV30,.,13
CASSPPGGDPKPQHF,TGTGCCAGCAGCCCACCTGGGGGGGACCCGAAGCCCCAGCATTTT,.,TRBJ1-5,TRBV7-9,.,15
CASGEQGGDYNEQFF,TGTGCCAGCGGAGAACAGGGAGGGGACTACAATGAGCAGTTCTTC,.,TRBJ2-1,TRBV7-9,.,15
CASTPGVSYNSPLHF,TGTGCCAGCACCCCGGGGGTCTCCTATAATTCACCCCTCCACTTT,.,TRBJ1-6,TRBV25-1,.,15
CSASNAGGYNEQFF,TGCAGTGCTAGTAACGCGGGGGGATACAATGAGCAGTTCTTC,.,TRBJ2-1,TRBV20-1,TRBD2,14
CASSQTGLRAKNIQYF,TGTGCCAGCAGCCAGACAGGGCTGCGAGCCAAAAACATTCAGTACTTC,.,TRBJ2-4,TRBV7-2,TRBD1,16
CASSVGNRGNTIYF,TGTGCCAGCAGCGTCGGGAATAGGGGAAACACCATATATTTT,.,TRBJ1-3,TRBV5-4,.,14
CASSDISGSVYNEQFF,TGTGCCAGCAGCGACATAAGCGGGAGTGTCTACAATGAGCAGTTCTTC,.,TRBJ2-1,TRBV7-9,TRBD2,16
CASSLGDRSSGNTIYF,TGTGCCAGCAGCCTTGGGGACAGGAGCTCTGGAAACACCATATATTTT,.,TRBJ1-3,TRBV5-5,TRBD1,16
CATSDRQVNEQFF,TGTGCCACCAGTGATAGACAGGTTAATGAGCAGTTCTTC,.,TRBJ2-1,TRBV24-1,.,13
CASSDSGRESEAFF,TGTGCCAGTAGCGACTCTGGGAGGGAGAGTGAAGCTTTCTTT,.,TRBJ1-1,TRBV19,.,14
CASSSPLGQTSATYEQYF,TGTGCCAGCAGCTCGCCTCTGGGCCAGACTAGCGCGACCTACGAGCAGTACTTC,.,TRBJ2-7,TRBV5-5,TRBD2,18
CASSPLGGVASPLHF,TGTGCCAGCAGCCCCTTAGGAGGGGTGGCTTCACCCCTCCACTTT,few,TRBJ1-6,TRBV11-2,.,15
CASSLNPLGRGQGESPLHF,TGTGCCAGCAGCTTAAACCCCCTTGGCAGGGGGCAGGGTGAATCACCCCTCCACTTT,once,TRBJ1-6,TRBV7-6,TRBD1,19
CASSRRGQLETQYF,TGCGCCAGCAGCCGCCGGGGACAGCTGGAGACCCAGTACTTC,.,TRBJ2-5,TRBV5-1,TRBD1,14
CASSLVPGSGGNQPQHF,TGTGCCAGCAGCTTGGTCCCGGGCTCAGGGGGCAATCAGCCCCAGCATTTT,once,TRBJ1-5,TRBV5-5,.,17
CSVERDSSYEQYF,TGCAGCGTTGAACGGGATAGTTCCTACGAGCAGTACTTC,.,TRBJ2-7,TRBV29-1,.,13
CASGGTDFNYGYTF,TGTGCCAGTGGGGGGACAGATTTCAACTATGGCTACACCTTC,.,TRBJ1-2,TRBV19,TRBD1,14
CASSIATGQGRHEQYF,TGTGCCAGTAGTATAGCGACCGGACAGGGTCGGCACGAGCAGTACTTC,.,TRBJ2-7,TRBV19,TRBD1,16